These 11 T cell receptor beta chains share one sample of origin, sequenced in a study of T cell repertoires in cytomegalovirus infection. No antigen is known for these receptors. TCRdb redid the calling of the reads with MiXCR, one entry per CDR3 protein. Counted here are around 800,000 distinct CDR3 sequences, 32% occurring once; the ten biggest clones make up about an eighth. Sequencing used cultured CD8+ T cells from PBMCs, obtained from culture after CMV antigen stimulation. The receptors here all came from a human donor in good health (CMV status not recorded). Some clones in this sample may be carry-over from other donors' samples.

Note on this clonotype: Possible read error: a much larger clone is one base away. The chain links TRBV7-9 to TRBJ2-4; D is possibly TRBD1 (6 bases). CDR1 is SEHNR, CDR2 FQNEAQ, per germline (reference sequence). CDR3 length equals 15 residues. The CDR3, as DNA: TGTGCCACCAGCCCGGATGGGGGCGTAGCTAACATTCAGTACTTC. Protein sequence: CATSPDGGVANIQYF.

CDR3 nucleotides: TGTGCCAGCACACGGTCGGGGGGAAGCTCCTACAATGAGCAGTTCTTC. Its protein is CASTRSGGSSYNEQFF. V and J are TRBV7-9 and TRBJ2-1; TRBD2 agrees at 7 bases. The CDR3 extends over 16 amino acids. The V gene end was trimmed by 7 bases and the J gene end by 0 bases; junction bases not matched to a gene: 9. From germline, CDR1 is SEHNR and CDR2 FQNEAQ (reference sequence).

This clonotype was picked up a small number of times. The rearrangement joins TRBV6-5 to TRBJ2-5; tentatively, D is TRBD1 (6 bases). Trimming removed 5 bases from V and 0 bases from J, with 16 bases in between. The CDR3 contains 16 residues. Germline V lookup: CDR1 MNHEY, CDR2 SVGAGI. The DNA for the CDR3 is TGTGCCAGCAGTACTCTGGGGGACACATACCAAGAGACCCAGTACTTC. Its translation: CASSTLGDTYQETQYF.

This clonotype came up many times. The V gene is TRBV4-1, the J gene TRBJ1-1, with D hard to call. Germline V gene lookup returns CDR1 MGHRA and CDR2 YSYEKL. This CDR3 has 14 amino acids. V was shortened by 0 bases and J by 1 base, with 6 bases between the two germline ends. CDR3 protein: CASSQDTENTEAFF. The CDR3 nucleotides read TGCGCCAGCAGCCAAGATACAGAGAACACTGAAGCTTTCTTT.

In this sample, this clonotype turned up a few times. The gene calls are TRBV6-5 and TRBJ2-2; D tentatively fits TRBD1 or TRBD2 (5 bases each). This CDR3 contains 15 residues. The germline V and J ends were trimmed by 2 bases and 3 bases, with 10 bases remaining between them. Germline V lookup: CDR1 MNHEY, CDR2 SVGAGI. The CDR3 DNA is TGTGCCAGCAGTTACGGTCGAGGGGACACCGGGGAGCTGTTTTTT. Translation: CASSYGRGDTGELFF.

This sequence joins TRBV11-2 and TRBJ2-7, with D perhaps TRBD1 (7 bases). This CDR3 region has 15 residues. CDR1 is SGHAT and CDR2 is FQNNGV in the germline V gene. V was pared by 1 base and J by 5 bases, with 15 bases between. The CDR3 sequence: CASSLAGGTADEQYF. In DNA form, the CDR3 reads TGTGCCAGCAGCTTAGCAGGCGGGACAGCCGACGAGCAGTACTTC.

This chain uses TRBV12-3 or TRBV12-4 with TRBJ1-6; a weak D match, TRBD1 (5 bases). V lost 3 bases and J lost 0, with 18 bases in between. This CDR3 is 19 amino acids long. CDR3 nucleotide sequence: TGTGCCAGCAGTTTTAGCGTTAGGGGCGAAAGCTCCTATAATTCACCCCTCCACTTT. The encoded protein is CASSFSVRGESSYNSPLHF.

J is TRBJ2-3 and V is TRBV10-3; TRBD1 aligns across 10 bases. Trimming cost V 0 bases and J 2 bases; bases outside gene matches: 5. There are 17 residues in the CDR3. The germline V gene has CDR1 ENHRY and CDR2 SYGVKD. The CDR3, as DNA: TGTGCCATCAGTGAGTCGACAGGGGGCATTCCCACAGATACGCAGTATTTT. Amino acids: CAISESTGGIPTDTQYF.

The chain is built from TRBV29-1 and TRBJ2-3; D is perhaps TRBD1 or TRBD2 (5 bases each). This CDR3 is 15 amino acids long. Germline V gene lookup returns CDR1 SQVTM and CDR2 ANQGSEA. V was pared by 0 bases and J by 2 bases, with 12 bases between. The chain's CDR3 is CSVEDEEGPTDTQYF. The CDR3 DNA is TGCAGCGTTGAAGATGAAGAGGGGCCCACAGATACGCAGTATTTT.

The chain recombines TRBV6-5 with TRBJ2-6; D not resolved. The CDR3 covers 16 residues. Between the trimmed V and J ends, which lost 0 bases and 0 bases, there was a span of 6 bases. Germline V gene data show CDR1 as MNHEY and CDR2 as SVGAGI. CDR3 amino acids: CASSYSFSSGANVLTF. The CDR3 DNA follows: TGTGCCAGCAGTTACTCATTTAGCTCTGGGGCCAACGTCCTGACTTTC.

The rearrangement uses TRBV20-1 and TRBJ2-1, with D possibly being TRBD1 (5 bases). V lost 5 bases and J 5 bases, leaving 19 bases between the germline ends. Germline-derived CDR1 and CDR2 are DFQATT and SNEGSKA (reference sequence). The CDR3 length is 15 residues. The CDR3 DNA reads TGCAGTGCTGACCTAGGGGCGACTGACAACAATGAGCAGTTCTTC. Translation: CSADLGATDNNEQFF.